A single count supports the clone carrying this T cell receptor (beta chain). The sample is drawn from a study of blood T cell repertoires in COVID-19. In the authors' workflow: The authors estimated nucleated cell counts from reference gene primer amplification. The data were produced by immunoSEQ multiplex PCR, yet TCRdb's version contains in-frame clones alone and is incomplete. V and J calls and clone size are given by that table; D and trimming were obtained from the DNA. The sample yields about 78,000 clones, roughly nine tenths seen once. The CDR3 spans 16 residues. The chain uses TRBV21-1 and TRBJ2-7; TRBD1 is taken as the D call from the table, unchecked against the DNA. TRBV21-1 is a pseudogene segment. This TCR derives from a man in his fifties with active or convalescent COVID-19. The sample comprised peripheral blood. The DNA for the CDR3 is TGTGCCAGCAGCAAAGCCCGACAGGGGCCTTCCTACGAGCAGTACTTC. Its protein is CASSKARQGPSYEQYF.